The 30 T cell receptor beta chains below were found in one sample sequenced in a study of T cells after yellow fever vaccination. In TCRdb, the 5' RACE reads were re-called with MiXCR into one record per CDR3 protein. The sample has some 80,000 distinct CDR3 sequences, about an eighth seen once; the top ten hold 20% to 25%. Source: CD8+ T cells not binding an NS4B(214-222) dextramer, sorted from PBMCs, taken approximately 20 days after the first yellow fever vaccination. These receptors were obtained from a man aged 18 to 35 who received the YFV17D yellow fever vaccine.

There are a few counts of this clonotype. The chain recombines TRBV6-2 or TRBV6-3 with TRBJ2-5, with D maybe TRBD2 (6 bases). The CDR3 spans 12 residues. Germline V gene data show CDR1 as MNHEY and CDR2 as SVGEGT. Trimming removed 6 bases from V and 3 bases from J, with 8 bases in between. The CDR3 DNA follows: TGTGCCAGCAGCCCGGGGGAAGAGACCCAGTACTTC. Protein: CASSPGEETQYF.

This sequence joins TRBV10-3 and TRBJ2-1, with 7 positions matching TRBD2. Germline V gene sequence: CDR1 ENHRY, CDR2 SYGVKD. There are 13 residues in the CDR3. Trimming took 8 bases from V and 10 from J; bases not matched to a gene: 11. The CDR3 region is CAIGNGLVPEQFF. For the CDR3, the DNA is TGTGCCATCGGGAATGGACTAGTCCCAGAGCAGTTCTTC.

This clonotype has a handful of counts. The chain recombines TRBV3-1 with TRBJ2-5, with 13 bases fitting TRBD2. Looked up from germline, CDR1 is LGHDT and CDR2 is YNNKEL (reference sequence). J gave up 5 bases and V 3 bases, and 6 bases lay outside the gene matches. This CDR3 contains 16 residues. The chain's CDR3 is CASSQGLAGPEETQYF. CDR3 sequence (DNA): TGTGCCAGCAGCCAGGGACTAGCGGGGCCTGAGGAGACCCAGTACTTC.

This clonotype was observed a handful of times. The gene calls are TRBV4-1 and TRBJ2-1; possibly TRBD2 for D (6 bases). The CDR3 covers 19 residues. Looked up from germline, CDR1 is MGHRA and CDR2 is YSYEKL. Between the trimmed V and J ends, which lost 0 bases and 0 bases, there was a span of 18 bases. As DNA, the CDR3 is TGCGCCAGCAGCCAAGAGCGGTTTTCGGGCGGGGCCTCCTACAATGAGCAGTTCTTC. Protein product: CASSQERFSGGASYNEQFF.

The sample holds a few counts of this clonotype. The chain carries TRBV4-1 and TRBJ1-1, with D perhaps matching TRBD1 (5 bases). The V gene lost 1 base and the J gene lost 8 bases, with 14 bases spanning the gap. This CDR3 is built from 14 residues. Germline CDR1 MGHRA, CDR2 YSYEKL. The CDR3 DNA follows: TGCGCCAGCAGCCAAGGGGCAGGGTTGCTGGAAGCTTTCTTT. Protein product: CASSQGAGLLEAFF.

This rearrangement joins TRBV12-3 or TRBV12-4 to TRBJ2-7, with a possible D match to TRBD2 (6 bases). The ends were cut back, 3 bases at V and 4 bases at J, with 7 bases in the middle. CDR3 length: 12 residues. CDR3 sequence reads: CASSLSGYEQYV. CDR3 sequence (DNA): TGTGCCAGCAGTTTGAGCGGGTACGAGCAGTACGTC.

At least ten counts were recorded for this clonotype. The rearrangement links TRBV7-2 to TRBJ2-7; D call uncertain. The CDR3 is made up of 13 amino acids. Germline V lookup: CDR1 SGHTA, CDR2 FQGNSA. Trimming shortened V by 6 bases and J by 6 bases, and 15 bases separated the two germline ends. The CDR3 here is CASSEGPLSEQYV. DNA of the CDR3: TGTGCCAGCAGTGAAGGCCCCCTTTCCGAGCAGTACGTC.

J is TRBJ2-5 and V is TRBV5-4; TRBD1 aligns across 12 bases. The length of the CDR3 is 15 residues. From germline, CDR1 is SGHNT and CDR2 YYREEE (reference sequence). Trimming removed 3 bases from V and 5 bases from J; junction bases left unmatched: 5. The CDR3 DNA sequence: TGTGCCAGCAGCTACGGGACAGGGGGCCTGGAGACCCAGTACTTC. Translated, it gives CASSYGTGGLETQYF.

In its sample, this clonotype was seen a few times. The V and J genes are TRBV5-6 and TRBJ2-5; 7 bases align to TRBD2. CDR3 length: 14 residues. Germline trimming cut 3 bases from V and 2 bases from J; bases unmatched to any gene: 4. The germline V gene encodes CDR1 SGHDT and CDR2 YYEEEE. The DNA for the CDR3 is TGTGCCAGCAGCTCGCCCGGGAGGCAAGAGACCCAGTACTTC. Translated: CASSSPGRQETQYF.

The CDR3 is CSARSFSDSGMYGYTF. In DNA form, the CDR3 reads TGCAGTGCTAGAAGTTTCTCGGACAGTGGGATGTATGGCTACACCTTC. The V call is TRBV20-1, the J call TRBJ1-2, with a possible D match to TRBD1 (6 bases). The germline CDR1 and CDR2 sequences are DFQATT and SNEGSKA (reference sequence). This CDR3 contains 16 residues. Trimming cost V 2 bases and J 5 bases, with 21 bases left between them.

The CDR3 region is CASSLGTGGIQPQHF. CDR3 coding DNA: TGTGCCAGCAGCTTAGGGACAGGGGGTATTCAGCCCCAGCATTTT. This sequence joins TRBV11-2 and TRBJ1-5; 10 bases are a match to TRBD1. The V gene's germline CDR1 is SGHAT and CDR2 FQNNGV. The CDR3 contains 15 residues. V shed 1 base and J 6 bases; nucleotides not matched to a gene: 3. The whole variable domain, remainder taken from reference TRBV11-2 and TRBJ1-5, is EAGVAQSPRYKIIEKRQSVAFWCNPISGHATLYWYQQILGQGPKLLIQFQNNGVVDDSQLPKDRFSAERLKGVDSTLKIQPAKLEDSAVYLCASSLGTGGIQPQHFGDGTRLSIL.

This chain connects TRBV12-3 or TRBV12-4 to TRBJ2-2; possibly TRBD2 for D (6 bases). The V end was cut by 7 bases, the J end by 4 bases, with 13 bases between. The CDR3 has 14 amino acids. The CDR3 region is CASTARRGTGELFF. The CDR3 nucleotides are TGTGCCAGCACCGCTCGGCGGGGCACCGGGGAGCTGTTTTTT.

The rearrangement uses TRBV7-8 and TRBJ2-6, with a weak D call TRBD2 (6 bases). The CDR3 runs 16 residues. Germline CDR1 is SGHVS and CDR2 is FQNEAQ. V lost 1 base and J 3 bases, leaving 10 bases between the germline ends. The CDR3 nucleotides are TGTGCCAGCAGCTTAGTGCCGGGGGTTGGGGCCAACGTCCTGACTTTC. The encoded protein is CASSLVPGVGANVLTF.

This clonotype was counted between two and nine times. The rearrangement links TRBV6-1 to TRBJ2-3, with a tentative D call TRBD2 (5 bases). The germline gives CDR1 MNHNS, CDR2 SASEGT. This CDR3 spans 13 amino acids. Trimming pared 8 bases from V and 8 bases from J, leaving 17 bases between. In DNA, the CDR3 is TGTGCCAGCCGTCCGGAGGTTTCTGGTACGCAGTATTTT. It encodes CASRPEVSGTQYF.

This clonotype was observed a handful of times. The rearrangement links TRBV4-3 to TRBJ2-3; D is unresolved. Germline values: CDR1 LGHNA, CDR2 YSLEER. The CDR3 is 15 residues long. Trimming shortened V by 1 base and J by 2 bases, and 10 bases separated the two germline ends. This CDR3 is CASSQAFSFTDTQYF. In nucleotides, the CDR3 is TGCGCCAGCAGCCAAGCATTCTCCTTCACAGATACGCAGTATTTT.

There are a few counts of this clonotype. The chain couples TRBV15 to TRBJ1-6, with a possible D match to TRBD1 (6 bases). The CDR3 has 15 amino acids. The V gene lost 0 bases and the J gene lost 10 bases, with 13 bases spanning the gap. Per germline, CDR1 LNHNV and CDR2 YYDKDF (reference sequence). As DNA, the CDR3 is TGTGCCACCAGCAGAGATCCCGGACAGAACTCACCCCTCCACTTT. It is translated as CATSRDPGQNSPLHF.

This clonotype was seen a handful of times. J is TRBJ2-7 and V is TRBV25-1, with a possible D match to TRBD2 (5 bases). The CDR3 totals 13 residues. The V gene lost 4 bases and the J gene lost 3 bases, with 10 bases spanning the gap. Germline lookup yields CDR1 MGHDK and CDR2 SYGVNS. This chain's CDR3 is CASSGQDFYEQYF. The CDR3 bases are TGTGCCAGCAGTGGCCAGGACTTCTACGAGCAGTACTTC.

This clonotype appeared a few times. The chain recombines TRBV6-5 with TRBJ2-3, with D unclear. V was cut by 2 bases and J by 3 bases, with 6 bases left in between. Germline lookup yields CDR1 MNHEY and CDR2 SVGAGI. The CDR3 length is 13 residues. CDR3 sequence (DNA): TGTGCCAGCAGTTACGGCAGGACAGATACGCAGTATTTT. Translating gives CASSYGRTDTQYF.

The J gene is TRBJ2-3, the V gene TRBV7-2; a weak D match, TRBD2 (6 bases). Trimming stripped 4 bases from V and 7 bases from J, with 21 bases between. Germline V gene sequence: CDR1 SGHTA, CDR2 FQGNSA. CDR3 length equals 16 residues. This chain's CDR3 is CASSSNPGTGNHTQYF. The CDR3 nucleotides read TGTGCCAGCAGCTCCAACCCCGGGACTGGAAATCATACGCAGTATTTT.

This clonotype was seen more than once but under ten times. The chain is built from TRBV28 and TRBJ2-7; a possible D gene is TRBD1 (6 bases). The CDR3 loop spans 13 amino acids. Trimming shortened V by 6 bases and J by 2 bases, and 11 bases separated the two germline ends. Germline CDR1 MDHEN, CDR2 SYDVKM. Here the CDR3 reads CASRGTTTYEQYF. The CDR3 coding sequence is TGTGCCAGCAGGGGGACAACGACCTACGAGCAGTACTTC.

This clonotype turned up a few times. This chain connects TRBV7-2 to TRBJ2-7; D may be TRBD1 or TRBD2 (6 bases each). This CDR3 is built from 16 residues. Germline assignment: CDR1 SGHTA and CDR2 FQGNSA. Trimming pared 8 bases from V and 0 bases from J, leaving 20 bases between. CDR3 sequence reads: CASGASSGEDSYEQYV. The CDR3 nucleotides are TGTGCCAGCGGAGCTTCATCAGGGGAGGACTCCTACGAGCAGTACGTC.

CDR3 DNA: TGTGCCAGCAGTTTGGGGCCCGGGAACAATGAGCAGTTCTTC. It encodes CASSLGPGNNEQFF. The chain is built from TRBV27 and TRBJ2-1; tentatively, D is TRBD1 or TRBD2 (5 bases each). V dropped 3 bases and J dropped 5 bases, with 11 bases sitting between them. The CDR3 is made up of 14 amino acids. Germline lookup yields CDR1 MNHEY and CDR2 SMNVEV (reference sequence).

The chain links TRBV14 to TRBJ2-7; D uncertain. Germline CDR1 is SGHDN and CDR2 is FVKESK. V lost 2 bases and J lost 3, with 11 bases in between. The CDR3 runs to 14 residues. CDR3 DNA sequence: TGTGCCAGCAGCCAACGGTACGTGGGCTACGAGCAGTACTTC. Protein: CASSQRYVGYEQYF. The full variable domain, its missing parts supplied by reference TRBV14 and TRBJ2-7, is EAGVTQFPSHSVIEKGQTVTLRCDPISGHDNLYWYRRVMGKEIKFLLHFVKESKQDESGMPNNRFLAERTGGTYSTLKVQPAELEDSGVYFCASSQRYVGYEQYFGPGTRLTVT.

In its sample, this clonotype was seen a few times. J is TRBJ2-6 and V is TRBV12-3 or TRBV12-4; no clear D. Between the trimmed V and J ends, which lost 6 bases and 4 bases, there was a span of 4 bases. This CDR3 contains 12 residues. CDR3 DNA: TGTGCCAGCAGGTGGGGGGCCAACGTCCTGACTTTC. Encoded protein: CASRWGANVLTF.

CDR3: CASRGLRRPETQYF. Written as DNA, the CDR3 is TGTGCCAGTAGAGGGTTGAGGAGGCCAGAGACCCAGTACTTC. The rearrangement uses TRBV19 and TRBJ2-5, with D possibly matching TRBD2 (5 bases). The CDR3 runs 14 residues. In germline, CDR1 is LNHDA, CDR2 SQIVND (reference sequence). The V end was cut by 6 bases, the J end by 4 bases, with 15 bases between.

The rearrangement links TRBV7-3 to TRBJ2-5, with unresolved D. The CDR3 has 13 residues. Trimming took 8 bases from V and 2 from J, leaving 12 bases between them. Per germline, CDR1 SGHTA and CDR2 FQGTGA. The CDR3 reads CASCKRSQETQYF. The CDR3 coding sequence is TGTGCCAGCTGCAAACGATCACAAGAGACCCAGTACTTC.

The rearrangement links TRBV4-3 to TRBJ2-7; D may correspond to TRBD1 or TRBD2 (5 bases each). The V gene's germline CDR1 is LGHNA and CDR2 YSLEER. This CDR3 region has 15 residues. V was shortened by 0 bases and J by 2 bases, with 11 bases between the two germline ends. CDR3 protein: CASSQDRGRPYEQYF. CDR3 coding DNA: TGCGCCAGCAGCCAAGATCGGGGCAGGCCCTACGAGCAGTACTTC.

A single count supports this clonotype. A junction end diverges from the germline sequence, so it may reflect a read error. The CDR3 bases are TGTGTCAGCAGCGGGGTGGTCGGGGAGCTGTTTTTT. Translated: CVSSGVVGELFF. The chain is built from TRBV6-6 and TRBJ2-2, with TRBD2 matching over 7 bases. The CDR3 has 12 residues. The germline V gene encodes CDR1 MNHNY and CDR2 SVGAGI (reference sequence).

In this sample, this clonotype turned up many times. The V and J genes are TRBV7-2 and TRBJ2-6, with D unclear. There are 14 residues in the CDR3. Germline CDR1 SGHTA, CDR2 FQGNSA. V lost 0 bases, J lost 2 bases, and 2 bases lay in between. CDR3 in amino acids: CASSLATGANVLTF. The CDR3, as DNA: TGTGCCAGCAGCTTAGCGACTGGGGCCAACGTCCTGACTTTC.

The gene calls are TRBV27 and TRBJ1-5; D perhaps matches TRBD1 (5 bases). Germline-derived CDR1 and CDR2 are MNHEY and SMNVEV (reference sequence). The CDR3 covers 14 residues. Trimming pared 7 bases from V and 2 bases from J, leaving 12 bases between. The CDR3 region has the DNA TGTGCCAGCACTACTACGGGGGGCAATCAGCCCCAGCATTTT. This translates into CASTTTGGNQPQHF.